Below are 10 T cell receptor beta chains sequenced from a single sample in a study of neurological immune-mediated disorders. TCRdb called the 5' RACE reads again in MiXCR, with one record for every CDR3 protein. The data hold approximately 77,000 distinct CDR3 sequences, with 9.4% observed a single time. Sequencing was performed on PBMCs. Receptors originate from a man in his fifties or sixties in good health.

The gene calls are TRBV20-1 and TRBJ1-1; the match to TRBD1 covers 10 bases. The junction had 5 bases not matched to a gene; V was cut back by 2 bases and J by 5 bases. Germline lookup yields CDR1 DFQATT and CDR2 SNEGSKA (reference sequence). CDR3 length: 14 amino acids. CDR3 sequence (DNA): TGCAGTGCTAGATCCGGGACAGGGGTGACTGAAGCTTTCTTT. Translating gives CSARSGTGVTEAFF.

Many counts were recorded for this clonotype. The genes are TRBV3-1 and TRBJ1-2, with D possibly being TRBD1 (5 bases). Germline V gene data show CDR1 as LGHDT and CDR2 as YNNKEL (reference sequence). The ends were cut back, 0 bases at V and 2 bases at J, with 7 bases in the middle. CDR3 length: 14 amino acids. The CDR3 spells CASSQDRANYGYTF. CDR3 nucleotide sequence: TGTGCCAGCAGCCAAGACAGGGCGAACTATGGCTACACCTTC.

This clonotype was observed at least ten times. The chain joins TRBV6-1 to TRBJ2-4; D remains unclear. The CDR3 sequence is 16 residues long. From germline, CDR1 is MNHNS and CDR2 SASEGT. The ends were cut back, 2 bases at V and 1 base at J, with 12 bases in the middle. The CDR3: CASSEIPAVAKNIQYF. The CDR3 DNA follows: TGTGCCAGCAGTGAAATCCCTGCGGTGGCCAAAAACATTCAGTACTTC.

This clonotype was detected many times. The CDR3 protein is CAISEREGYGYTF. In DNA, the CDR3 is TGTGCCATCAGTGAGCGCGAGGGGTATGGCTACACCTTC. The chain has TRBV10-3 and TRBJ1-2; D might be TRBD1 (5 bases). Germline CDR1 reads ENHRY; CDR2 reads SYGVKD. With 2 bases removed from V and 5 bases from J, the gap between germline ends came to 9 bases. The CDR3 has 13 residues.

This clonotype was seen many times. The chain joins TRBV29-1 to TRBJ2-5, with TRBD1 matching 9 bases. There are 13 residues in the CDR3. The V segment lost 7 bases and the J segment 5 bases; nucleotides outside the gene matches: 8. In germline, CDR1 is SQVTM, CDR2 ANQGSEA. This chain's CDR3 is CSGLQGAGETQYF. CDR3 sequence (DNA): TGCAGCGGGTTACAGGGGGCAGGGGAGACCCAGTACTTC.

In regard to this clonotype: This could be a read error, since a much larger clone is one nucleotide away. This chain's CDR3 is CASSYGNLSTDTQYF. DNA for the CDR3: TGTGCCAGCAGCTATGGGAACCTTAGCACAGATACGCAGTATTTT. The chain employs TRBV7-3 and TRBJ2-3; no firm D call. From germline, CDR1 is SGHTA and CDR2 FQGTGA. Deletions cut 4 bases from V and 0 bases from J, with 11 bases between. CDR3 size: 15 residues.

The table lists this clonotype with many counts. This chain joins TRBV20-1 and TRBJ1-4; 12 bases fit TRBD1. The CDR3 is made up of 13 amino acids. V was clipped by 5 bases and J by 14 bases; unmatched bases: 9. The germline V gene encodes CDR1 DFQATT and CDR2 SNEGSKA (reference sequence). The CDR3 DNA follows: TGCAGTGCTGTTGGGACAGGGGGCCGCCGGCTGTTTTTT. Its translation: CSAVGTGGRRLFF.

Ten or more counts support this clonotype. The chain uses TRBV2 and TRBJ1-5; a possible D gene is TRBD1 (6 bases). The CDR3 contains 13 residues. The V end was cut by 6 bases, the J end by 4 bases, with 10 bases between. Per germline, CDR1 SNHLY and CDR2 FYNNEI. The CDR3 sequence is CASRRDINQPQHF. The CDR3 region has the DNA TGTGCCAGCAGGAGGGACATTAATCAGCCCCAGCATTTT.

This clonotype was recorded many times. V usage is TRBV12-3 or TRBV12-4 and J usage is TRBJ2-5; D is uncertain. V lost 5 bases to trimming and J lost 3 bases, with 1 base between them. The CDR3 spans 10 residues. The CDR3 region is CASSKETQYF. Written as DNA, the CDR3 is TGTGCCAGCAGTAAAGAGACCCAGTACTTC.

Ten or more counts support this clonotype. The J gene is TRBJ2-7, the V gene TRBV3-1; 8 nucleotides match TRBD1. This CDR3 region has 14 residues. CDR1 LGHDT and CDR2 YNNKEL come from the germline V gene (reference sequence). The J segment lost 0 bases and the V segment lost 8 bases, leaving 6 bases of the junction unmatched. CDR3: CASRRTGSSYEQYF. CDR3 sequence (DNA): TGTGCCAGCCGGCGGACAGGGAGCTCCTACGAGCAGTACTTC.